Each of the 8 T cell receptor beta chains below was sequenced from the same sample in a study of blood T cell repertoires in COVID-19. Here immunoSEQ multiplex PCR was the method, and the copy in TCRdb shows in-frame clones only, minus some. The sample gives 200,000 to 300,000 clones, 80% to 90% of which show up once; 3.5% to 5% is in the top ten. What was sequenced was peripheral blood. All receptors come from a man aged 55 to 69 with acute or convalescent COVID-19.

V is TRBV7-9 and J is TRBJ2-1, with D perhaps TRBD2 (5 bases). Looked up from germline, CDR1 is SEHNR and CDR2 is FQNEAQ (reference sequence). This CDR3 spans 15 amino acids. V lost 2 bases to trimming and J lost 8 bases, with 16 bases between them. The CDR3 sequence is CASSLIIGGRYEQFF. The CDR3 DNA reads TGTGCCAGCAGCTTAATTATAGGCGGGCGGTATGAGCAGTTCTTC.

The genes are TRBV29-1 and TRBJ1-5; 7 bases match TRBD1. V gave up 6 bases and J gave up 3 bases; unmatched junction bases: 5. The CDR3 totals 13 residues. The germline CDR1 and CDR2 sequences are SQVTM and ANQGSEA. This CDR3 is CSVSTGFNQPQHF. CDR3 bases: TGCAGCGTCTCGACAGGGTTCAATCAGCCCCAGCATTTT.

CDR3 DNA sequence: TGTGCCAGCACCACAGGGGTGGGTGAAGCTTTCTTT. The encoded protein is CASTTGVGEAFF. V usage is TRBV3-1 (or the pseudogene TRBV3-2) and J usage is TRBJ1-1; 7 positions match TRBD1. The ends lost 7 bases at V and 7 bases at J; junction bases unmatched: 6. Germline CDR1 and CDR2: LGHDT and YNNKEL (reference sequence). There are 12 residues in the CDR3.

The chain uses TRBV5-4 and TRBJ2-2; D might be TRBD1 (7 bases). This CDR3 region has 16 residues. Trimming shortened V by 3 bases and J by 4 bases, and 16 bases separated the two germline ends. Germline V gene lookup returns CDR1 SGHNT and CDR2 YYREEE (reference sequence). CDR3 region: CASSSGGITSTGELFF. The CDR3 bases are TGTGCCAGCAGCTCAGGGGGGATCACGAGCACCGGGGAGCTGTTTTTT.

This clone was observed once. This rearrangement joins TRBV7-2 to TRBJ1-5; 8 bases are a match to TRBD1. The CDR3 totals 12 residues. J gave up 15 bases and V 3 bases, and 7 bases lay outside the gene matches. Looked up from germline, CDR1 is SGHTA and CDR2 is FQGNSA. The CDR3 nucleotides read TGTGCCAGCAGCTTTCAGGGGGCGCGAAGGCATTTT. Translated: CASSFQGARRHF.

The chain joins TRBV3-1 (or the pseudogene TRBV3-2) to TRBJ2-2; 7 bases match TRBD2. Germline loops: CDR1 LGHDT, CDR2 YNNKEL (reference sequence). The ends lost 3 bases at V and 2 bases at J; junction bases unmatched: 9. The length of the CDR3 is 17 residues. Written as DNA, the CDR3 is TGTGCCAGCAGCCAGATCACGAGCGGGGCTAACACCGGGGAGCTGTTTTTT. Its translation is CASSQITSGANTGELFF.

This chain uses TRBV2 with TRBJ2-1, with TRBD1 matching over 10 bases. This CDR3 contains 14 residues. V trimming: 6 bases; J trimming: 7 bases; junction bases outside the gene matches: 6. Germline assignment: CDR1 SNHLY and CDR2 FYNNEI. For the CDR3, the DNA is TGTGCCAGCAGCCTGGACAGGGGGAAGAATGAGCAGTTCTTC. Its translation: CASSLDRGKNEQFF.

As for this clone: The sample holds other DNA sequences that translate to the same CDR3. CDR3 protein: CASSPTGTSTDTQYF. CDR3 DNA: TGTGCCAGCAGCCCGACCGGGACTAGCACAGATACGCAGTATTTT. The chain has TRBV3-1 (or the pseudogene TRBV3-2) and TRBJ2-3; TRBD2 might be the D (6 bases). V lost 4 bases to trimming and J lost 0 bases, with 11 bases between them. Germline V lookup: CDR1 LGHDT, CDR2 YNNKEL (reference sequence). The CDR3 totals 15 residues.